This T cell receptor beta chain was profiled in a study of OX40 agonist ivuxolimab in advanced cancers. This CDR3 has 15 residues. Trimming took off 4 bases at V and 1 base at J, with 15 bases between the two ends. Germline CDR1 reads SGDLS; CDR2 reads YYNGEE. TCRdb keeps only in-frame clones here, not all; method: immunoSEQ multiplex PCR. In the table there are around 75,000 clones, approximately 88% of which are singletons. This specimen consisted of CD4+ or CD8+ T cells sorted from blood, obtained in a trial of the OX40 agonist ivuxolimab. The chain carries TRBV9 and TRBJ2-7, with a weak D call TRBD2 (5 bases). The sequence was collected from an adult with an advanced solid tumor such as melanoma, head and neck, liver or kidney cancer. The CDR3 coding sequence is TGTGCCAGCAGCCCGCGGGCAGGCCCTTCCTACGAGCAGTACTTC. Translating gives CASSPRAGPSYEQYF. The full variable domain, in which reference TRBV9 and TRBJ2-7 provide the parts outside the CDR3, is DSGVTQTPKHLITATGQRVTLRCSPRSGDLSVYWYQQSLDQGLQFLIQYYNGEERAKGNILERFSAQQFPDLHSELNLSSLELGDSALYFCASSPRAGPSYEQYFGPGTRLTVT.